This paragraph covers one T cell receptor (beta chain) sequence. These data are taken from a study of response to subunit inactivated influenza vaccine. Germline CDR1 and CDR2: SGHTA and FQGNSA. The V end was cut by 0 bases, the J end by 3 bases, with 9 bases between. The CDR3 spans 15 residues. TCRdb reprocessed the RT-PCR reads with MiXCR, giving one entry per CDR3 protein. This sample has approximately 500,000 distinct CDR3 sequences, with around 13% found just once. This sequence was found in a man between 50 and 59 years old who received an inactivated influenza vaccine. The sequences come from PBMCs from blood, collected more than 35 days after vaccination. The chain has TRBV7-2 and TRBJ2-1; D may be TRBD2 (6 bases). CDR3 in DNA: TGTGCCAGCAGCTTAGCGGGACTGCACTACAATGAGCAGTTCTTC. It encodes CASSLAGLHYNEQFF.